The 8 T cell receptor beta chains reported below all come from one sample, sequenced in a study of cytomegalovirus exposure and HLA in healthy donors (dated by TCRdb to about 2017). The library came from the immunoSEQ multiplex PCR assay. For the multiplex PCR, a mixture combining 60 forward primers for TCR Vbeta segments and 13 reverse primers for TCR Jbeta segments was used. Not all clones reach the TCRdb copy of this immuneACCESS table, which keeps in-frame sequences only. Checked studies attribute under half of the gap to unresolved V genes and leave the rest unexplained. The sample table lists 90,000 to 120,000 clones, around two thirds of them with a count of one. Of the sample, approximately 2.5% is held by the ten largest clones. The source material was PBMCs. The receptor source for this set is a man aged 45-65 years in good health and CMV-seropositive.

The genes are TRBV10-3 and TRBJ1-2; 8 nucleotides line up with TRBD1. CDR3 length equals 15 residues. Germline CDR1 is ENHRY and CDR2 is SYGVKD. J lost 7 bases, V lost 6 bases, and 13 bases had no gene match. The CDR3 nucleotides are TGTGCCATCAGCCGACCGGGACAGGCAGAAGCTGGCTACACCTTC. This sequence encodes CAISRPGQAEAGYTF.

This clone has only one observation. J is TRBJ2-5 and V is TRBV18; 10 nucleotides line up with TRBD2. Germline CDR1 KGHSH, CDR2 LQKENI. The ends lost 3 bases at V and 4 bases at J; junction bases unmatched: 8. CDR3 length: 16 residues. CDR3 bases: TGTGCCAGCTCACCGACCGCTAGCGGGAGTCTAGAGACCCAGTACTTC. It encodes CASSPTASGSLETQYF.

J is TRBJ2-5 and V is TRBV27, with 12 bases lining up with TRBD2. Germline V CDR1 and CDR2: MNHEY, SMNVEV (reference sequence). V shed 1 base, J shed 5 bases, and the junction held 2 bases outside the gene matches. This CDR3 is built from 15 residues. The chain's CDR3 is CASSLFGTSGETQYF. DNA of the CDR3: TGTGCCAGCAGTTTATTCGGGACTAGCGGGGAGACCCAGTACTTC.

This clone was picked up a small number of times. The CDR3 region has the DNA TGTGCCGTGGGGCGGACCTACAATGAGCAGTTCTTC. Translating it yields CAVGRTYNEQFF. The chain recombines TRBV19 with TRBJ2-1, with a weak D call TRBD1 (5 bases). This CDR3 comprises 12 residues. Germline loops: CDR1 LNHDA, CDR2 SQIVND (reference sequence). The ends were cut back, 11 bases at V and 2 bases at J, with 10 bases in the middle.

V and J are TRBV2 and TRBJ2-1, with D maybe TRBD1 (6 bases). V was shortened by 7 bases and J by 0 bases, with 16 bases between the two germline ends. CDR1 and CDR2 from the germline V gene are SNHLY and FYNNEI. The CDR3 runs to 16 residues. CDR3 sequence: CASNSGAGGSYNEQFF. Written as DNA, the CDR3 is TGTGCCAGCAACTCAGGGGCTGGGGGCTCCTACAATGAGCAGTTCTTC. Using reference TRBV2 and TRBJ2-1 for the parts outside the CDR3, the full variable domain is EPEVTQTPSHQVTQMGQEVILRCVPISNHLYFYWYRQILGQKVEFLVSFYNNEISEKSEIFDDQFSVERPDGSNFTLKIRSTKLEDSAMYFCASNSGAGGSYNEQFFGPGTRLTVL.

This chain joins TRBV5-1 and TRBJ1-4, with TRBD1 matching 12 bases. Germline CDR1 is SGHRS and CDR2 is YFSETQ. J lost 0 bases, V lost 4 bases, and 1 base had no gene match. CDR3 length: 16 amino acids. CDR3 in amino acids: CASSGDRGPTNEKLFF. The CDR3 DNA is TGCGCCAGCAGCGGGGACAGGGGGCCAACTAATGAAAAACTGTTTTTT.

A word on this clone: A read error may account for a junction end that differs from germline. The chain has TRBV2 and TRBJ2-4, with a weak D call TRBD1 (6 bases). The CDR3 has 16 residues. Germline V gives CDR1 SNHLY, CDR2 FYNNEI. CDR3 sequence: CASSEYRVGFKNSQYF. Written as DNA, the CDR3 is TGTGCCAGCAGTGAATACAGGGTGGGGTTCAAAAACAGTCAGTACTTC.

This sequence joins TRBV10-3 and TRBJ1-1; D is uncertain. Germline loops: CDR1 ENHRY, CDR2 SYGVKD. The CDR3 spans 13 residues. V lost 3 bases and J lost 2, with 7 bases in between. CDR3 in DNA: TGTGCCATCAGTGATAGCTTTAACACTGAAGCTTTCTTT. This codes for CAISDSFNTEAFF.